A selection of T cell receptor beta chains follows, all from one sample in a study of T cells in Graves' hyperthyroidism and ophthalmopathy. Via MiXCR, TCRdb re-called the multiplex PCR reads, giving one row per CDR3 protein. The sample has 620,000 or so distinct CDR3 sequences, around 13% seen once. Sample: blood. The receptors stem from a woman in her forties or fifties with Graves' ophthalmopathy. Both conserved end residues are part of each CDR3. Each record gives: CDR3 DNA, CDR3 protein, D gene, V gene, J gene, clone size. D genes are given only for firm matches. Only some rows state a clone size, as once, few, many or a class for expanded clones.

cdr3_nt: TGTGCCAGCAGCTTAGAAGCTGGGACGACTGAAGCTTTCTTT
cdr3_aa: CASSLEAGTTEAFF
d_call: .
v_call: TRBV11-2
j_call: TRBJ1-1
clone_size: many

cdr3_nt: TGTGCCATCAGTAAAAAGGACAGGGGATATACCGGGGAGCTGTTTTTT
cdr3_aa: CAISKKDRGYTGELFF
d_call: TRBD1
v_call: TRBV10-3
j_call: TRBJ2-2
clone_size: many

cdr3_nt: TGCGCCAGCAGCTTGTCTGTAGCGGGAGACAATGAGCAGTTCTTC
cdr3_aa: CASSLSVAGDNEQFF
d_call: TRBD2
v_call: TRBV5-1
j_call: TRBJ2-1
clone_size: many

cdr3_nt: TGTGCCAGCAGTTTTAATCGGGGGTATGAGCAGTTCTTC
cdr3_aa: CASSFNRGYEQFF
d_call: .
v_call: TRBV12-3/TRBV12-4
j_call: TRBJ2-1
clone_size: many

cdr3_nt: TGCAGTGCTAGAGATAGGCGGCGGTCCTCCTACAATGAGCAGTTCTTC
cdr3_aa: CSARDRRRSSYNEQFF
d_call: .
v_call: TRBV20-1
j_call: TRBJ2-1
clone_size: many

cdr3_nt: TGTGCCAGCAGTTTCTTGGGGGGGGATCAGCCCCAGCATTTT
cdr3_aa: CASSFLGGDQPQHF
d_call: .
v_call: TRBV27
j_call: TRBJ1-5
clone_size: .

cdr3_nt: TGTGCCACCAGCAGAGTCGGTCAGAGAGATGAAAAACTGTTTTTT
cdr3_aa: CATSRVGQRDEKLFF
d_call: .
v_call: TRBV15
j_call: TRBJ1-4
clone_size: .

cdr3_nt: TGTGCCAGCAGCTCTCAGATGGGGGGTAATCAGCCCCAGCATTTT
cdr3_aa: CASSSQMGGNQPQHF
d_call: .
v_call: TRBV28
j_call: TRBJ1-5
clone_size: many

cdr3_nt: TGTGCCAGCAGCTTGCAATCTAGCGGGAGGAAAACCTACGAGCAGTACTTC
cdr3_aa: CASSLQSSGRKTYEQYF
d_call: TRBD2
v_call: TRBV5-6
j_call: TRBJ2-7
clone_size: few

cdr3_nt: TGTGCCAGCAGCCACATCAGGGATCTCTCTGGAAACACCATATATTTT
cdr3_aa: CASSHIRDLSGNTIYF
d_call: .
v_call: TRBV7-2
j_call: TRBJ1-3
clone_size: many

cdr3_nt: TGTGCCAGCAGCCAAACTCTCCCGGACAGGGGGGGGTCCTACGAGCAGTACTTC
cdr3_aa: CASSQTLPDRGGSYEQYF
d_call: TRBD1
v_call: TRBV4-2
j_call: TRBJ2-7
clone_size: .

cdr3_nt: TGTGCCAGCAGAACTGGGCAGGGACCTGGAAACACCATATATTTT
cdr3_aa: CASRTGQGPGNTIYF
d_call: .
v_call: TRBV6-1
j_call: TRBJ1-3
clone_size: .

cdr3_nt: TGTGCCAGCAGCCTCAGACAGGGTGACTTGTACGAGCAGTACTTC
cdr3_aa: CASSLRQGDLYEQYF
d_call: TRBD1
v_call: TRBV7-3
j_call: TRBJ2-7
clone_size: many

cdr3_nt: TGTGCCAGCAGCGCCGCTAGCGGTTACAATGAGCAGTTCTTC
cdr3_aa: CASSAASGYNEQFF
d_call: TRBD2
v_call: TRBV9
j_call: TRBJ2-1
clone_size: many

cdr3_nt: TGCGCCAGCAGCTTGGAGCAGGGTCGGTATGAAAAACTGTTTTTT
cdr3_aa: CASSLEQGRYEKLFF
d_call: .
v_call: TRBV5-1
j_call: TRBJ1-4
clone_size: many

cdr3_nt: TGTGCCAGCTCACCACAGGCTTCTAACACTGAAGCTTTCTTT
cdr3_aa: CASSPQASNTEAFF
d_call: .
v_call: TRBV18
j_call: TRBJ1-1
clone_size: many

cdr3_nt: TGCAGTGCCCCTCTATTCGACAGAAACTATGGCTACACCTTC
cdr3_aa: CSAPLFDRNYGYTF
d_call: .
v_call: TRBV20-1
j_call: TRBJ1-2
clone_size: .

cdr3_nt: TGCGCCAGCAGCTTGGCTAGCGGGGATTACGAGCAGTACTTC
cdr3_aa: CASSLASGDYEQYF
d_call: TRBD2
v_call: TRBV5-1
j_call: TRBJ2-7
clone_size: many

cdr3_nt: TGTGCCAGCAGCTACGGCGGGACAGATCGGTCACCCCTCCACTTT
cdr3_aa: CASSYGGTDRSPLHF
d_call: TRBD1
v_call: TRBV5-8
j_call: TRBJ1-6
clone_size: .

cdr3_nt: TGTGCCAGCAGCTTAATGGTAGACCTCCCTGGCTACACCTTC
cdr3_aa: CASSLMVDLPGYTF
d_call: .
v_call: TRBV7-2
j_call: TRBJ1-2
clone_size: many

cdr3_nt: TGTGCCACCACCTTGGACAGTCGTCTAGAGGAGACCCAGTACTTC
cdr3_aa: CATTLDSRLEETQYF
d_call: .
v_call: TRBV10-3
j_call: TRBJ2-5
clone_size: many

cdr3_nt: TGTGCCAGCAGTTTTGTGGTGGAGGAGACCCAGTACTTC
cdr3_aa: CASSFVVEETQYF
d_call: .
v_call: TRBV28
j_call: TRBJ2-5
clone_size: many

cdr3_nt: TGTGCCAGCAGACATACAGGGACCTATGGCTACACCTTC
cdr3_aa: CASRHTGTYGYTF
d_call: .
v_call: TRBV6-1
j_call: TRBJ1-2
clone_size: few

cdr3_nt: TGCGCCAGCAGCGATACAGGCGGTGAAGCTTTCTTT
cdr3_aa: CASSDTGGEAFF
d_call: .
v_call: TRBV5-1
j_call: TRBJ1-1
clone_size: many

cdr3_nt: TGTGCCAGCAGTTACGGGGCACCGTTGTTGCCCCAGCATTTT
cdr3_aa: CASSYGAPLLPQHF
d_call: .
v_call: TRBV6-2/TRBV6-3
j_call: TRBJ1-5
clone_size: .

cdr3_nt: TGTGCCACCAGTAAGGACAGGGGGCCCCCAGATACGCAGTATTTT
cdr3_aa: CATSKDRGPPDTQYF
d_call: TRBD1
v_call: TRBV10-3
j_call: TRBJ2-3
clone_size: .

cdr3_nt: TGTGCCAGCAGTTTACCGAGCCCTAACTATGGCTACACCTTC
cdr3_aa: CASSLPSPNYGYTF
d_call: .
v_call: TRBV28
j_call: TRBJ1-2
clone_size: few

cdr3_nt: TGTGCCAGCAGTTTATCTTCGCCGAGGGGGACTGAAGCTTTCTTT
cdr3_aa: CASSLSSPRGTEAFF
d_call: .
v_call: TRBV12-3/TRBV12-4
j_call: TRBJ1-1
clone_size: .

cdr3_nt: TGTGCCTGGAGTCGACCGGGACTAGCGGGAGTAGGGGAGCAGTACTTC
cdr3_aa: CAWSRPGLAGVGEQYF
d_call: TRBD2
v_call: TRBV30
j_call: TRBJ2-7
clone_size: few

cdr3_nt: TGTGCCAGCAGTTCGACCGCGGCCGGGGAGCTGTTTTTT
cdr3_aa: CASSSTAAGELFF
d_call: .
v_call: TRBV6-1
j_call: TRBJ2-2
clone_size: .

cdr3_nt: TGCGCCAGCAGCCAAGATGCAGGGAGGGCAACTAATGAAAAACTGTTTTTT
cdr3_aa: CASSQDAGRATNEKLFF
d_call: .
v_call: TRBV4-3
j_call: TRBJ1-4
clone_size: few

cdr3_nt: TGTGCCAGCAGCGCGCAAAACAATGAGCAGTTCTTC
cdr3_aa: CASSAQNNEQFF
d_call: .
v_call: TRBV9
j_call: TRBJ2-1
clone_size: few

cdr3_nt: TGTGCCAGTAGTTCGTTTAGCGGTCAGCCCCAGCATTTT
cdr3_aa: CASSSFSGQPQHF
d_call: .
v_call: TRBV19
j_call: TRBJ1-5
clone_size: few

cdr3_nt: TGTGCCAGCAGCTTACTATCCGGGACCTTCACAGATACGCAGTATTTT
cdr3_aa: CASSLLSGTFTDTQYF
d_call: .
v_call: TRBV7-9
j_call: TRBJ2-3
clone_size: .

cdr3_nt: TGTGCCAGCAGCAGGAAACAGGGAAACGAGCAGTACTTC
cdr3_aa: CASSRKQGNEQYF
d_call: .
v_call: TRBV14
j_call: TRBJ2-7
clone_size: few

cdr3_nt: TGTGCCAGCAGCTTTACTAGCGGGAGTATCACCGGGGAGCTGTTTTTT
cdr3_aa: CASSFTSGSITGELFF
d_call: TRBD2
v_call: TRBV5-5
j_call: TRBJ2-2
clone_size: few

cdr3_nt: TGTGCCAGCAGTTACCGTCGGGGGGTCCCCAACTACGAGCAGTACTTC
cdr3_aa: CASSYRRGVPNYEQYF
d_call: TRBD2
v_call: TRBV6-2/TRBV6-3
j_call: TRBJ2-7
clone_size: many

cdr3_nt: TGTGCCATCAGATCTAGCGGGGGTAAAGGGGGCGCGGAGACCCAGTACTTC
cdr3_aa: CAIRSSGGKGGAETQYF
d_call: TRBD2
v_call: TRBV10-3
j_call: TRBJ2-5
clone_size: .

cdr3_nt: TGTGCCAGCAGCTTAAGGTGGGACTTACATGGCAATGAGCAGTTCTTC
cdr3_aa: CASSLRWDLHGNEQFF
d_call: .
v_call: TRBV7-2
j_call: TRBJ2-1
clone_size: many

cdr3_nt: TGTGCCACCAGTGATCCCGGGACCGAGCAGTTCTTC
cdr3_aa: CATSDPGTEQFF
d_call: .
v_call: TRBV24-1
j_call: TRBJ2-1
clone_size: .

cdr3_nt: TGTGCCAGCAGAACTGACTACAATGAGCAGTTCTTC
cdr3_aa: CASRTDYNEQFF
d_call: .
v_call: TRBV7-9
j_call: TRBJ2-1
clone_size: many

cdr3_nt: TGCAGCGTTGCTGGCAGATCTAACACTGAAGCTTTCTTT
cdr3_aa: CSVAGRSNTEAFF
d_call: .
v_call: TRBV29-1
j_call: TRBJ1-1
clone_size: many

cdr3_nt: TGTGCCAGCAGCGTTCGGACTAGCGGATTCAATGAGCAGTTCTTC
cdr3_aa: CASSVRTSGFNEQFF
d_call: TRBD2
v_call: TRBV7-2
j_call: TRBJ2-1
clone_size: many

cdr3_nt: TGCAGTGCCCCGAGCGGGAGGGCCTTTCTAAAGACCCAGTACTTC
cdr3_aa: CSAPSGRAFLKTQYF
d_call: TRBD2
v_call: TRBV20-1
j_call: TRBJ2-5
clone_size: .

cdr3_nt: TGTGCCAGCAGCTTAGAAGAGGGCGGACTCTACGAGCAGTACTTC
cdr3_aa: CASSLEEGGLYEQYF
d_call: .
v_call: TRBV11-2
j_call: TRBJ2-7
clone_size: many

cdr3_nt: TGTGCCAGCAGCTTGCAAGGCGAGCAGTACTTC
cdr3_aa: CASSLQGEQYF
d_call: .
v_call: TRBV7-9
j_call: TRBJ2-7
clone_size: many

cdr3_nt: TGTGCCAGCAGCCAACTCTCCTCGGGAGCGAATGAGCAGTTCTTC
cdr3_aa: CASSQLSSGANEQFF
d_call: .
v_call: TRBV25-1
j_call: TRBJ2-1
clone_size: few

cdr3_nt: TGTGCCAGCAGCCAGTCATGGCAGGGACGGGAGACCCAGTACTTC
cdr3_aa: CASSQSWQGRETQYF
d_call: .
v_call: TRBV7-9
j_call: TRBJ2-5
clone_size: many

cdr3_nt: TGCGCCAGCAGCTTATGGACTAGCGGGAGGGCGGCAGATACGCAGTATTTT
cdr3_aa: CASSLWTSGRAADTQYF
d_call: TRBD2
v_call: TRBV5-1
j_call: TRBJ2-3
clone_size: many

cdr3_nt: TGCGCCAGCAGCTTAGAGACAGGGGTGGGCAATGAGCAGTTCTTC
cdr3_aa: CASSLETGVGNEQFF
d_call: TRBD1
v_call: TRBV5-1
j_call: TRBJ2-1
clone_size: many

cdr3_nt: TGTGCAGGGACAGGGGGAGGCGGGGAGCTGTTTTTT
cdr3_aa: CAGTGGGGELFF
d_call: TRBD1
v_call: TRBV30
j_call: TRBJ2-2
clone_size: many

cdr3_nt: TGTGCCAGCAGTTTAGTTACGGATAGCAATCAGCCCCAGCATTTT
cdr3_aa: CASSLVTDSNQPQHF
d_call: .
v_call: TRBV12-3/TRBV12-4
j_call: TRBJ1-5
clone_size: many

cdr3_nt: TGCGCCAGCAGCGACGGACTAACTAGCACAGATACGCAGTATTTT
cdr3_aa: CASSDGLTSTDTQYF
d_call: .
v_call: TRBV5-1
j_call: TRBJ2-3
clone_size: many